This T cell receptor (beta chain) was sequenced during a study of cytomegalovirus exposure and HLA in healthy donors. Study background: Later, an analysis reported that the 100 to 150 validation repertoires had used the same platform as the roughly 650 first-cohort repertoires.

Notes on this clone: The antigen is not known.

The assay was immunoSEQ multiplex PCR, and TCRdb's table has in-frame clones only and misses some. The profile shows over 150,000 clones, around 83% of them singletons. Findings of the study overall: Among TCR sequences, most were rare, though some public TCRs appeared in many donors.

Separation from the 666-subject first cohort characterized the roughly 120-subject validation cohort, to which the donors belonged. Germline V gene data show CDR1 as MDHEN and CDR2 as SYDVKM. V was pared by 2 bases and J by 13 bases, with 14 bases between. The CDR3 runs 12 residues. The specimen was PBMCs. The chain joins TRBV28 to TRBJ1-1; a possible D gene is TRBD1 (6 bases). This sequence was found in a human donor in good health. CDR3 sequence (DNA): TGTGCCAGCAGTTTACTCGGACAGCCTGATTTCTTT. Translating gives CASSLLGQPDFF.